Here is one TCR beta chain with its context. Its antigen is unidentified. CD45RO-negative, CCR7-positively selected cells formed the naive CD8 fraction, excluding terminally differentiated effector memory CD45RA+ cells. The record originates from a study of shared clonotypes between healthy human individuals. Study as a whole: Samples came from two female and three male donors aged 18 to 49. The study, taken as a whole, reports: Researchers sampled blood only, noting tissue repertoires likely differ. Among a handful of donors, about 5% of naive CD4 clonotypes were found in common. Some clonotypes were shared by all four sorted-subset donors, while others were not shared. The non-shared ones had lower generation probabilities than the shared ones.

Per the germline V gene, CDR1 is SNHLY and CDR2 is FYNNEI. The trim removed 6 bases at V and 0 bases at J, leaving 7 bases unmatched. This CDR3 has 15 residues. Using immunoSEQ multiplex PCR, the repertoire was profiled, and TCRdb retains in-frame clones only, with some absent. Among 2 million or so clones, about 95% were seen once, and the ten largest hold 0.85% to 1.2%. The receptor was isolated from a man aged 18-30 years in good health. The sequenced material came from naive CD8+ T cells sorted from blood. The chain carries TRBV2 and TRBJ2-7; TRBD2 aligns across 8 bases. CDR3 bases: TGTGCCAGCAGAGAGAGCGGGGGCGACTCCTACGAGCAGTACTTC. Translating it yields CASRESGGDSYEQYF.